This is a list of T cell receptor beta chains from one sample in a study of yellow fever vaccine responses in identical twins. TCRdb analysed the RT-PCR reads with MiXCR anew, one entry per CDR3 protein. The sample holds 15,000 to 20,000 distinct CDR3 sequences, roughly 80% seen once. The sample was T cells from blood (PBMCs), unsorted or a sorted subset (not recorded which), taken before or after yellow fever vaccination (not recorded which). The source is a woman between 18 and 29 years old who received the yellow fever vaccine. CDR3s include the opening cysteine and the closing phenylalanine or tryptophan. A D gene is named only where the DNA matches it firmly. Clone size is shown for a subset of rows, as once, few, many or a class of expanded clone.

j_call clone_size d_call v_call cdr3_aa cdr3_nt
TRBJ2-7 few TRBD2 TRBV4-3 CASSQVLAGVYEQYF TGCGCCAGCAGCCAAGTCCTAGCGGGAGTCTACGAGCAGTACTTC
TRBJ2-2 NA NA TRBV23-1 CASGEPLRSRENTGELFF TGCGCCAGCGGGGAGCCGTTAAGGAGTCGGGAAAACACCGGGGAGCTGTTTTTT
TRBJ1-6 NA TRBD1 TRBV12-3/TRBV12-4 CASSPRQGGSPLHF TGTGCCAGCAGCCCAAGACAGGGAGGTTCACCCCTCCACTTT
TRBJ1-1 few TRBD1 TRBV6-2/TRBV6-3 CASSYLTGQGAKTEAFF TGTGCCAGCAGTTACCTAACAGGACAGGGGGCGAAAACTGAAGCTTTCTTT
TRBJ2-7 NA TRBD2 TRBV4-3 CASSHDGLAGSYEQYF TGCGCCAGCAGCCACGACGGACTAGCGGGTTCCTACGAGCAGTACTTC
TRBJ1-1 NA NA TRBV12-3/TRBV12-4 CASSSLTEAFF TGTGCCAGCAGTTCCCTCACTGAAGCTTTCTTT
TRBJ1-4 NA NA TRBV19 CASSRRPTNEKLFF TGTGCCAGTAGTAGACGACCAACTAATGAAAAACTGTTTTTT
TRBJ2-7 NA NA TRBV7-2 CASSLSGTPYEQYF TGTGCCAGCAGCTTGTCAGGGACCCCCTACGAGCAGTACTTC
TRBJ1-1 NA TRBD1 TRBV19 CASTPDPDRGMNTEAFF TGTGCCAGTACCCCGGATCCGGACAGGGGGATGAACACTGAAGCTTTCTTT
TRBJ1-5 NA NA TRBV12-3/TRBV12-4 CASTQGNNQPQHF TGTGCCAGCACTCAGGGGAACAATCAGCCCCAGCATTTT
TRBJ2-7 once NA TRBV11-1 CASSYLPGPYEQYF TGTGCCAGCAGTTACTTGCCAGGGCCCTACGAGCAGTACTTC
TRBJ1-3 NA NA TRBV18 CASSPNGLADTIYF TGTGCCAGCTCACCAAACGGCTTGGCGGACACCATATATTTT
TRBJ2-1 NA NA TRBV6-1 CASRGLGVGEQFF TGTGCCAGCAGGGGCCTGGGCGTCGGTGAGCAGTTCTTC
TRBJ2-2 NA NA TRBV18 CASSPDPNTGELFF TGTGCCAGCTCACCAGACCCAAACACCGGGGAGCTGTTTTTT
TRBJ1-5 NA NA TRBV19 CASQQGGNQPQHF TGTGCCAGCCAACAAGGAGGGAATCAGCCCCAGCATTTT
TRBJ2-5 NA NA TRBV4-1 CASSHQQSQETQYF TGCGCCAGCAGCCACCAACAAAGCCAAGAGACCCAGTACTTC
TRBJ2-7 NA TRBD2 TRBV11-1 CASSLARGLSLYEQYF TGTGCCAGCAGCTTAGCGCGGGGGTTGTCACTCTACGAGCAGTACTTC
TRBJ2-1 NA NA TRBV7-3 CASSQGGLYNEQFF TGTGCCAGCAGCCAGGGGGGACTCTACAATGAGCAGTTCTTC
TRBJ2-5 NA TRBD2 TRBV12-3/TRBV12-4 CASSFSGRQTQYF TGTGCCAGCAGTTTTAGCGGGAGACAGACCCAGTACTTC
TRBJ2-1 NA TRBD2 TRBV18 CASSPRGSGDRNEQFF TGTGCCAGCTCACCACGGGGGAGCGGGGACCGCAATGAGCAGTTCTTC
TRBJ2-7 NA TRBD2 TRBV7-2 CASRVMSGGFYEQYF TGTGCCAGCAGGGTTATGAGCGGGGGATTCTACGAGCAGTACTTC
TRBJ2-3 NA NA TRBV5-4 CASSSVLSDTQYF TGTGCCAGCAGCTCCGTCCTCAGCGATACGCAGTATTTT
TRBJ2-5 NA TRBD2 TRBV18 CASSPPSGGETQYF TGTGCCAGCTCACCACCGAGCGGGGGCGAGACCCAGTACTTC